Given below is one T cell receptor (beta chain) in context. The sample comes from a study of memory CD4+ T cells and cytomegalovirus serostatus. The trim removed 7 bases at V and 7 bases at J, leaving 13 bases unmatched. Germline assignment: CDR1 GTSNPN and CDR2 SVGIG (reference sequence). CDR3 size: 14 residues. Single viable CD3+CD4+CD8-CD45RO+ cells were sorted as the memory CD4+ T cells. The repertoire was sequenced with immunoSEQ multiplex PCR; TCRdb's copy has only in-frame clones and lacks some. The table shows tens of thousands of clones, with 82% occurring only once. The chain recombines TRBV30 with TRBJ2-1; 7 positions match TRBD2. The receptor's source is an adult in good health and CMV-seronegative. Some clones in this sample may be carry-over from other donors' samples. The source material was memory CD4+ T cells from blood. The CDR3 loop reads CAFHRGSRGNEQFF. For the CDR3, the DNA is TGTGCCTTCCATCGCGGGAGCCGGGGGAATGAGCAGTTCTTC.